A single sample gave rise to the 28 T cell receptor beta chains below, sequenced in a study of monozygotic twins with inflammatory bowel disease. Following a re-call of the 5' RACE reads, TCRdb has one entry per CDR3 protein and lacks DNA. The sample table includes 160,000 or so distinct CDR3 sequences. The sequenced sample consisted of blood. The receptors were gathered from a human donor with ulcerative colitis or Crohn's disease, or a healthy co-twin of an affected twin (not recorded which).

V is TRBV7-9 and J is TRBJ2-3; TCRdb lists TRBD1, though no DNA is available to test this call. The CDR3 is made up of 16 amino acids. CDR1 is SEHNR and CDR2 is FQNEAQ in the germline V gene (reference sequence). The CDR3 region is CASSLKGPQRTDTQYF. Complete variable domain (other parts from reference TRBV7-9 and TRBJ2-3): DTGVSQNPRHKITKRGQNVTFRCDPISEHNRLYWYRQTLGQGPEFLTYFQNEAQLEKSRLLSDRFSAERPKGSFSTLEIQRTEQGDSAMYLCASSLKGPQRTDTQYFGPGTRLTVL.

CDR3 loop: CASSFGLANNEQFF. The chain carries TRBV5-1 and TRBJ2-1. CDR1 and CDR2 from the germline V gene are SGHRS and YFSETQ. The CDR3 is 14 amino acids.

V gene TRBV6-1 combines with J gene TRBJ1-5; there is no DNA to check the TCRdb D call of TRBD1. The CDR3 runs 16 residues. The V gene's germline CDR1 is MNHNS and CDR2 SASEGT. The CDR3 sequence: CASRPLQGASYQPQHF.

The chain has TRBV19 and TRBJ2-7; absent DNA, TCRdb's TRBD1 call cannot be checked. The germline V gene encodes CDR1 LNHDA and CDR2 SQIVND (reference sequence). The CDR3 is 15 amino acids. CDR3 in amino acids: CASSSSGTMTYEQYF.

J is TRBJ2-1 and V is TRBV4-2; TCRdb calls TRBD2, which cannot be checked without DNA. This CDR3 has 16 residues. Germline loops: CDR1 LGHNA, CDR2 YNFKEQ. CDR3 residues: CASSQDLAGEINEQFF.

This chain links TRBV7-2 with TRBJ1-2. The CDR3 length is 13 residues. The V gene's germline CDR1 is SGHTA and CDR2 FQGNSA. The CDR3 loop reads CASRPAGRGGYTF.

The CDR3 loop is CASSLLSSSYNEQFF. The chain links TRBV5-1 to TRBJ2-1; TCRdb proposes TRBD1, but this gene call is untestable without DNA. CDR3 length equals 15 residues. Germline V CDR1 and CDR2: SGHRS, YFSETQ.

The rearrangement joins TRBV5-4 to TRBJ2-3; the TRBD2 assignment by TCRdb is unverifiable without DNA. From germline, CDR1 is SGHNT and CDR2 YYREEE (reference sequence). The CDR3 spans 16 residues. The CDR3 is CASSLGGSEIGNTQYF. Looking up the rest from reference TRBV5-4 and TRBJ2-3 gives the full variable domain: ETGVTQSPTHLIKTRGQQVTLRCSSQSGHNTVSWYQQALGQGPQFIFQYYREEENGRGNFPPRFSGLQFPNYSSELNVNALELDDSALYLCASSLGGSEIGNTQYFGPGTRLTVL.

CDR3 region: CASSLQGRDTQYF. The J gene is TRBJ2-3, the V gene TRBV9; TCRdb returns TRBD1, unconfirmable since there is no DNA. CDR3 size: 13 residues. CDR1 and CDR2 (germline): SGDLS, YYNGEE.

J is TRBJ2-1 and V is TRBV11-2; TCRdb indicates TRBD1, and absent DNA this call remains unverified. This CDR3 is 20 amino acids long. Germline loops: CDR1 SGHAT, CDR2 FQNNGV. The CDR3 region is CASSPGGGRIVWKSYNEQFF.

This sequence joins TRBV6-5 and TRBJ1-1. The CDR3 totals 15 residues. Germline V lookup: CDR1 MNHEY, CDR2 SVGAGI. This CDR3 is CASSCEAGLNTEAFF.

The chain joins TRBV7-9 to TRBJ2-7; checking the TCRdb D call of TRBD1 is not possible without DNA. Looked up from germline, CDR1 is SEHNR and CDR2 is FQNEAQ (reference sequence). This CDR3 is built from 15 residues. The CDR3 spells CASSLDREGNYEQYF.

The chain carries TRBV4-2 and TRBJ2-7; there is no DNA to check the TCRdb D call of TRBD2. CDR3 length: 19 amino acids. The germline gives CDR1 LGHNA, CDR2 YNFKEQ. Here the CDR3 reads CASSQKVSPRLVLNYEQYF.

The gene calls are TRBV3-1 and TRBJ2-1. Germline V lookup: CDR1 LGHDT, CDR2 YNNKEL (reference sequence). This CDR3 is 16 amino acids long. The CDR3 sequence: CASSQVLAWSGNEQFF.

This chain connects TRBV11-2 to TRBJ2-5; absent DNA, TCRdb's TRBD2 call cannot be checked. The CDR3 is 14 residues long. From germline, CDR1 is SGHAT and CDR2 FQNNGV. CDR3: CASSFTSAQETQYF.

The rearrangement uses TRBV20-1 and TRBJ2-5. The CDR3 runs 11 residues. Germline-derived CDR1 and CDR2 are DFQATT and SNEGSKA (reference sequence). This CDR3 is CSASGEGTQYF.

V is TRBV6-5 and J is TRBJ2-1; the D call of TRBD2 rests on TCRdb alone, since no DNA is present to check it. The CDR3 has 18 residues. Germline V CDR1 and CDR2: MNHEY, SVGAGI. Here the CDR3 reads CASSYDWTSGTSYNEQFF.

The chain is built from TRBV29-1 and TRBJ1-3. The germline gives CDR1 SQVTM, CDR2 ANQGSEA. CDR3 size: 18 residues. The CDR3 reads CSVVHVGGQDASGNTIYF.

CDR3 amino acids: CASSLGPTEYF. The V and J genes are TRBV3-1 and TRBJ2-3; the TRBD1 assignment by TCRdb is unverifiable without DNA. The CDR3 sequence is 11 residues long. Germline V gene sequence: CDR1 LGHDT, CDR2 YNNKEL (reference sequence).

This chain uses TRBV20-1 with TRBJ2-3; TCRdb calls TRBD1, which cannot be checked without DNA. Germline V gives CDR1 DFQATT, CDR2 SNEGSKA (reference sequence). The CDR3 runs 15 residues. The CDR3 protein is CSARKGASSTDTQYF.

J is TRBJ2-1 and V is TRBV3-1; TCRdb proposes TRBD1, but this gene call is untestable without DNA. Germline values: CDR1 LGHDT, CDR2 YNNKEL (reference sequence). The CDR3 runs 13 residues. CDR3 in amino acids: CASSPILGDEQFF.

This sequence joins TRBV20-1 and TRBJ2-3; TCRdb outputs TRBD2, but without DNA this stays unchecked. The CDR3 loop spans 12 amino acids. From germline, CDR1 is DFQATT and CDR2 SNEGSKA (reference sequence). The CDR3 sequence is CSAPPYTDTQYF.

The V gene is TRBV25-1, the J gene TRBJ2-1; TCRdb picks TRBD1, but there is no DNA to check that call. The CDR3 is made up of 13 amino acids. Per germline, CDR1 MGHDK and CDR2 SYGVNS. The CDR3 is CASSDSGDLEQFF.

This chain uses TRBV4-1 with TRBJ1-4. Germline V gives CDR1 MGHRA, CDR2 YSYEKL. There are 14 residues in the CDR3. The CDR3: CASSQDVADEKLFF.

The rearrangement uses TRBV11-2 and TRBJ1-2. There are 16 residues in the CDR3. Germline assignment: CDR1 SGHAT and CDR2 FQNNGV. This CDR3 reads CASSLDGGRGPYGYTF.

This chain connects TRBV12-3 or TRBV12-4 to TRBJ1-5. This CDR3 has 14 residues. The CDR3 here is CASSFTGGIDAQHF.

The gene calls are TRBV7-2 and TRBJ2-3; the TRBD2 assignment by TCRdb is unverifiable without DNA. This CDR3 contains 16 residues. Looked up from germline, CDR1 is SGHTA and CDR2 is FQGNSA. The CDR3: CASSPGLAGGQDTQYF.

J is TRBJ1-3 and V is TRBV19. CDR3 size: 16 residues. Germline CDR1 reads LNHDA; CDR2 reads SQIVND (reference sequence). The CDR3 loop is CASSRDRTRSGNTIYF. The full variable domain, its missing parts supplied by reference TRBV19 and TRBJ1-3, is DGGITQSPKYLFRKEGQNVTLSCEQNLNHDAMYWYRQDPGQGLRLIYYSQIVNDFQKGDIAEGYSVSREKKESFPLTVTSAQKNPTAFYLCASSRDRTRSGNTIYFGEGSWLTVV.